These T cell receptor beta chains were read from a single sample in a study of blood T cells in healthy people across ages. One entry per CDR3 protein, called by TCRdb with MiXCR from the 5' RACE reads. The sample lists approximately 790,000 distinct CDR3 sequences, 55% to 65% occurring once. The sample was blood. The receptors shown here come from a man aged 25-45 years in good health. The CDR3 runs from the conserved cysteine through the conserved F or W. The D gene is left open where the match is weak. Only some rows state a clone size, as once, few, many or a class for expanded clones.

>TRBV12-3/TRBV12-4|few|TRBJ2-5|TRBD1
TGTGCCAGCAGCTCAGGGACAGGGGTGGAGACCCAGTACTTC
CASSSGTGVETQYF
>TRBV24-1|-|TRBJ1-6|-
TGTGCCACCAGTGATATCGGAAATAATTCACCCCTCCACTTT
CATSDIGNNSPLHF
>TRBV4-2|-|TRBJ2-1|TRBD2
TGTGCCAGCAGCCTCGGGACTAGCGGGGGGGCCAAGAATGAGCAGTTCTTC
CASSLGTSGGAKNEQFF
>TRBV7-2|-|TRBJ2-7|-
TGTGCCAGCAGCTTAGAGCCGATGGGGGAGCAGTACTTC
CASSLEPMGEQYF
>TRBV11-3|-|TRBJ2-3|-
TGTGCCAGCAGCCGAGGGACACCCCGAAGCGTCACAGATACGCAGTATTTT
CASSRGTPRSVTDTQYF
>TRBV28|-|TRBJ2-5|-
TGTGCCAGCAGTGACGTGGCGTACCAAGAGACCCAGTACTTC
CASSDVAYQETQYF
>TRBV5-1|-|TRBJ2-6|-
TGCGCCAGCAGCCGTTTTTCGGTCGGCGGCTCCTTTGAGGGGGCCAACGTCCTGACTTTC
CASSRFSVGGSFEGANVLTF
>TRBV9|-|TRBJ1-6|-
TGTGCCAGCAGCGTAAGTCTGAGAGACTCTGCTTCACCCCTCCACTTT
CASSVSLRDSASPLHF
>TRBV6-4|-|TRBJ2-2|TRBD1
TGTGCCAGCAGCCAAGACAGGGGTGCGGCCGGGGAGCTGTTTTTT
CASSQDRGAAGELFF
>TRBV9|-|TRBJ1-1|-
TGTGCCAGCAGCGCCACAGGTGGTAACACTGAAGCTTTCTTT
CASSATGGNTEAFF
>TRBV3-1|-|TRBJ2-3|TRBD2
TGTGCCAGCAGCCCGCCCGTGGGACTAGAAAAAGATACGCAGTATTTT
CASSPPVGLEKDTQYF
>TRBV2|-|TRBJ2-3|-
TGTGCCAGCAGTGAAGCAGGACGGGGCCGAGATACGCAGTATTTT
CASSEAGRGRDTQYF
>TRBV3-1|once|TRBJ1-2|TRBD1
TGTGCCAGCAGCCAAGACAGGGGGTATTGTGGCTACACCTTC
CASSQDRGYCGYTF
>TRBV6-2/TRBV6-3|once|TRBJ2-5|-
TGTGCCAGCAGTGGACCGGGACAGGGCGGGGGGAGGAGAGAGACCCAGTACTTC
CASSGPGQGGGRRETQYF
>TRBV20-1|-|TRBJ2-7|TRBD2
TGCAGTGCTAGAGCGCGGGGGAGGCGGTTCTACGAGCAGTACTTC
CSARARGRRFYEQYF
>TRBV14|-|TRBJ2-7|-
TGTGCCAGCAGCCAAGATCTGCTGGGAATGAGCTCCTACGAGCAGTACTTC
CASSQDLLGMSSYEQYF
>TRBV7-2|-|TRBJ2-7|-
TGTGCCAGCAGCTCGAGACCAGGGGGGAACGAGCAGTACTTC
CASSSRPGGNEQYF
>TRBV4-3|-|TRBJ2-5|-
TGCGTCAGCAGCCCCACTGGCAGGGAGAGAGAGACCCAGTACTTC
CVSSPTGRERETQYF
>TRBV11-2|few|TRBJ2-7|TRBD1
TGTGCCAGCAGCTTTAGACAGGGGGCTTCCTACGAGCAGTACTTC
CASSFRQGASYEQYF
>TRBV20-1|-|TRBJ2-5|TRBD2
TGCAGTGTCGGGACTAGCGGGAGAGATAGGGGGCAAGAGACCCAGTACTTC
CSVGTSGRDRGQETQYF
>TRBV3-1|-|TRBJ2-7|-
TGTGCCAGCAGCCCTCCGTGGGGGGCTATCTACGAGCAGTACTTC
CASSPPWGAIYEQYF
>TRBV5-4|-|TRBJ2-5|TRBD2
TGTGCCAGCAGGAGCGGGGGCATGAAAGAGACCCAGTACTTC
CASRSGGMKETQYF
>TRBV4-3|-|TRBJ1-5|-
TGCGCCAGCAGCCAAGATTTCGGTCAGCCCCAGCATTTT
CASSQDFGQPQHF
>TRBV5-1|-|TRBJ1-6|-
TGCGCCAGCAGCCGGTCTATGACAGGACCTAATTCACCCCTCCACTTT
CASSRSMTGPNSPLHF
>TRBV27|-|TRBJ2-3|TRBD2
TGTGCCAGCAGCCAGACTAGCGGGGTCACAGATACGCAGTATTTT
CASSQTSGVTDTQYF
>TRBV9|-|TRBJ2-1|-
TGTGCCAGCAGTGGGGACATACTCAGCTCCTACAATGAGCAGTTCTTC
CASSGDILSSYNEQFF
>TRBV6-6|few|TRBJ2-5|-
TGTGCCAGCAGTTACGGCCTGGTGAGCGAAGTGACAGAGACCCAGTACTTC
CASSYGLVSEVTETQYF
>TRBV20-1|few|TRBJ2-3|-
TGCAGTGCTTCTCCCGACGGAGCGGTTAGCACAGATACGCAGTATTTT
CSASPDGAVSTDTQYF
>TRBV24-1|-|TRBJ2-7|-
TGTGCCACCAGCAGGGATCACTACGAGCAGTACTTC
CATSRDHYEQYF
>TRBV9|few|TRBJ2-7|TRBD2
TGTGCCAGCAGCGTAGCAAGCGGGGGGGCCTTTGGCCACGAGCAGTACTTC
CASSVASGGAFGHEQYF
>TRBV7-9|-|TRBJ1-6|-
TGTGCCAGCAGCCCCCCGGGGCCCATCGGGTCACCCCTCCACTTT
CASSPPGPIGSPLHF
>TRBV27|few|TRBJ1-2|TRBD1
TGTGCCAGCAGTTTCTCAGACAGGGACTATGGCTACACCTTC
CASSFSDRDYGYTF
>TRBV5-1|few|TRBJ2-4|-
TGCGCCAGCAGCGCAGACAAGGGAGGTCTAGCCAAAAACATTCAGTACTTC
CASSADKGGLAKNIQYF
>TRBV12-3/TRBV12-4|-|TRBJ2-3|-
TGTGCCAGCAGGAGGAGCCCAGATACGCAGTATTTT
CASRRSPDTQYF
>TRBV10-3|-|TRBJ2-5|-
TGTGCCATCAGTGAGTCCGCCGGGACGGAGACCCAGTACTTC
CAISESAGTETQYF
>TRBV29-1|-|TRBJ2-3|-
TGCAGCGTTGTGGGGGTTGATACGCAGTATTTT
CSVVGVDTQYF
>TRBV20-1|few|TRBJ2-7|TRBD2
TGCAGCGCGCGGGGGGCTAGCGGGGGTGGTCCGACCTACGAGCAGTACTTC
CSARGASGGGPTYEQYF
>TRBV27|-|TRBJ1-2|TRBD1
TGTGCCAGCAGTCCCACACCCGACAGGGTCTATGGCTACACCTTC
CASSPTPDRVYGYTF
>TRBV13|-|TRBJ2-3|-
TGTGCCAGCATCGACTTGGACACAGATACGCAGTATTTT
CASIDLDTDTQYF
>TRBV5-1|few|TRBJ1-2|TRBD1
TGCGCCAGCAGCTTACTGACAGGGAACGTCTATGGCTACACCTTC
CASSLLTGNVYGYTF
>TRBV18|-|TRBJ1-4|-
TGTGCCAGCTCACCACCGTCCAGGAAACTGTTTTTT
CASSPPSRKLFF
>TRBV7-2|-|TRBJ2-5|TRBD2
TGTGCCAGCAGCTTGAACGGGGGGAACCAAGAGACCCAGTACTTC
CASSLNGGNQETQYF